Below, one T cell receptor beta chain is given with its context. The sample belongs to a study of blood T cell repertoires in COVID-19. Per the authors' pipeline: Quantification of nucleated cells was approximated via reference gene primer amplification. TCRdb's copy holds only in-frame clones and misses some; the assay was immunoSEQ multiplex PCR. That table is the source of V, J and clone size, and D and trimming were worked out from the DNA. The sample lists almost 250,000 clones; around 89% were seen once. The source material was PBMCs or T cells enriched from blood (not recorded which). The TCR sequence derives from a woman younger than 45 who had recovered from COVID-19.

The CDR3 sequence is CASSSLGGRLNTEAFF. The CDR3 DNA reads as TGTGCCAGCAGCTCCCTAGGGGGACGGCTGAACACTGAAGCTTTCTTT. V and J are TRBV7-3 and TRBJ1-1; tentative D call: TRBD1 (6 bases). V dropped 4 bases and J dropped 0 bases, with 15 bases sitting between them. CDR1 is SGHTA and CDR2 is FQGTGA in the germline V gene. This CDR3 region has 16 residues.